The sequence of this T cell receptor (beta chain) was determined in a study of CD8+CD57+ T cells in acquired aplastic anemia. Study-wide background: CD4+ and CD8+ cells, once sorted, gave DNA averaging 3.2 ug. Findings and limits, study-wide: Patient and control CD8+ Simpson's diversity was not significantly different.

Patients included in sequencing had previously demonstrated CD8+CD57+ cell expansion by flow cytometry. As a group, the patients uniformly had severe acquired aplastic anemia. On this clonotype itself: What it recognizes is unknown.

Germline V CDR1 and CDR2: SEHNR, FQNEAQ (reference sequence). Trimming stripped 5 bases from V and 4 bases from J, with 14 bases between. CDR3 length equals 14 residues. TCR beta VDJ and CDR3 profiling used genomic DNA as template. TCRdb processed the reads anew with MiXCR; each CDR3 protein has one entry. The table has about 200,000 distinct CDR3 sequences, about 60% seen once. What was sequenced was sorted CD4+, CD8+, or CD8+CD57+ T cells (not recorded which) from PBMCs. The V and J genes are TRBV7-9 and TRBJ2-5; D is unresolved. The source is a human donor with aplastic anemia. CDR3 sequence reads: CASSRSSGVETQYF. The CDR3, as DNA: TGTGCCAGCAGCCGATCTAGTGGCGTAGAGACCCAGTACTTC.